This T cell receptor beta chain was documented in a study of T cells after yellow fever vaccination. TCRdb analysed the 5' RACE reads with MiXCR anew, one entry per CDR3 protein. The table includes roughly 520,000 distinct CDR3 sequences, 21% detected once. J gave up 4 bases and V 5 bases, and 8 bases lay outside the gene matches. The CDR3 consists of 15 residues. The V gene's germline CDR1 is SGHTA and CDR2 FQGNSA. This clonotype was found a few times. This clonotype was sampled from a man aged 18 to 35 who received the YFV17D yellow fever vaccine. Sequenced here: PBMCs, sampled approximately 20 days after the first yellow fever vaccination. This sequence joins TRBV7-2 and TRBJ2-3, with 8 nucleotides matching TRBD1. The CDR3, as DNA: TGTGCCAGCAGCCCTTACAGGGGGAGCCCAGATACGCAGTATTTT. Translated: CASSPYRGSPDTQYF. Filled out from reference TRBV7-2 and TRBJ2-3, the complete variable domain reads GAGVSQSPSNKVTEKGKDVELRCDPISGHTALYWYRQSLGQGLEFLIYFQGNSAPDKSGLPSDRFSAERTGGSVSTLTIQRTQQEDSAVYLCASSPYRGSPDTQYFGPGTRLTVL.